The sequence of this T cell receptor beta chain was determined in a study of regulatory T cells in long-lasting Graves disease (TCRdb year 2021). A note on the overall study: In the newly diagnosed Graves' disease group, patients had been taking antithyroid drugs for less than 3 months. A total of 35 or so samples were covered by TCR sequencing, comprising roughly 13 persistent and around 20 newly diagnosed Graves' disease patients. The study was conducted in China and was registered as a clinical trial. This study used TCR sequencing and RNA sequencing of peripheral blood to compare persistent Graves' disease patients against newly diagnosed Graves' disease patients. What the work shows at the level of the full study, not this receptor alone: Patients with persistent disease shared more public clonotypes (about 2,700) than newly diagnosed patients did (about 970). Persistent disease showed preferential use of TRBV28, TRBJ1-2 and TRBJ2-5, whereas newly diagnosed disease favored TRBV20-1 and TRBJ2-1. The small sample size was acknowledged by the authors as a limitation that may reduce accuracy. The study examined only peripheral blood because the primary lesion, thyroid tissue, could not be accessed. Sequencing and analysis were limited to the TCR beta chain. Persistent Graves' disease patients showed lower TCR Shannon entropy and fewer highly expanded clones than newly diagnosed patients, suggesting clonal expansion.

This specimen's time point label, per the study, means: newly diagnosed GD, antithyroid drugs for less than 3 months. RNA was extracted from PBMCs in TRIzol for both TCR sequencing and RNA sequencing. The diagnosis of Graves' disease followed American Thyroid Association guidelines. The patients came from an endocrinology department in Xi'an, China. Each patient gave 8.5 to 9.5 milliliters of peripheral blood, collected in an EDTA anticoagulant tube. PBMCs were isolated by Ficoll Paque Plus density gradient separation without further T cell sorting. RNA quality was checked with an Agilent 2100 Bioanalyzer and agarose gel, and concentration with a NanoDrop 2000. Details on this clonotype: Its antigen is currently not known. No quality values exist for individual bases; no much larger clone is one base distant.

The library was produced with multiplex PCR. Reads for this sample came from an Illumina HiSeq 4000. CDR3 regions were amplified by Arm-PCR with iRepertoire HTBI primers to construct TCR beta libraries. Before sequencing, the PCR products went through gel purification. Concerning the study's data processing: Gene usage analysis of CDR3 amino acid clonotypes relied on the roughly 60 TRBV and about 15 TRBJ segments identified across samples. COPE and FqMerger were used to merge the filtered high-quality paired reads into contigs. BLAST was used to align contigs to the IMGT TRBV, TRBD and TRBJ reference genes, and CDR3 was defined following IMGT. Highly expanded clones were defined as clonotypes with a frequency above 0.1%. Shannon entropy served as the measure of repertoire diversity, while the Gini coefficient captured V-J evenness. A clonotype found in more than one individual was treated as public. TCRdb cleaned the public reads at Q25 with fastp, built clones with MiXCR and kept in-frame beta chains. For every CDR3 protein sequence, its rows merge into one entry that carries the most common genes and DNA. TCRdb's processing, not the authors', yielded these V and J calls. Across this sample there are approximately 540,000 distinct CDR3 sequences, with about 11% seen only once. The ten largest clones capture approximately 9.6% of the sample.

The CDR3 goes from the cysteine to the phenylalanine over 14 residues. Of the read, only the CDR3 DNA is kept; its 42 bases are in frame from base 1. Relative to germline, V is 7 bases shorter and J is 6 bases shorter, with 15 bases between their ends. CDR1 and CDR2, looked up from the germline V gene (reference sequence), are LNHDA and SQIVND. This same sample was also taken into another study, of T cells in Graves' hyperthyroidism and ophthalmopathy. As that second study puts it: A patient counted as having stable Graves' hyperthyroidism if no progression to ophthalmopathy occurred over 18 months of follow-up. Hyperthyroidism patients were newly diagnosed, had a disease duration of under 2 months, and were aged 18 to 65 years. Patients with uncontrolled infections, other autoimmune diseases, pregnancy or lactation were excluded. Clinical symptoms, serum thyroxine and TRAb, thyroid ultrasound, and orbital computed tomography formed the basis for the diagnoses. For the first round of RT-PCR on the TCR CDR3, the HTBI primer set was used together with the Qiagen OneStep RT-PCR kit. Blood samples also contained most of the expanded thyroid clonotypes (frequency above 0.001), which suggests that blood repertoires may reflect thyroid immune responses. Ophthalmopathy was separated from stable hyperthyroidism by a 13 V-J signature model, with just over 85% sensitivity and approximately 84% specificity obtained in cross-validation and 80%/75% obtained in testing. During validation, the model predicted progression to ophthalmopathy a median of approximately 7 months ahead of onset, with roughly 65% sensitivity and 72.22% specificity. TCR V-J signatures able to tell the groups apart were searched for in a discovery cohort of approximately 95 patients, of whom more than 40 had Graves' ophthalmopathy and around 57 had stable Graves' hyperthyroidism. Prospective prediction of ophthalmopathy was tested in an independent validation cohort consisting of some 19 hyperthyroidism patients and around 17 patients who later progressed to ophthalmopathy. The 100 discovery patients were randomly split 7:3 into training and test sets. Thyroid tissue and blood T-cell repertoires from over 5 Graves' hyperthyroidism patients were also compared in the study. Once sampling was done, hyperthyroidism patients were given methimazole at a starting dose of 30 mg daily, whereas ophthalmopathy patients were given high-dose intravenous methylprednisolone. Libraries were constructed in a second round of multiplex PCR, after which size selection and purification were performed. Paired-end sequencing of the libraries was performed with 100 bp reads on an Illumina HiSeq2000. SOAPnuke was used to process the raw data, throwing out any read that contained adapters or uncalled bases, had a mean Phred below 15, or lacked an exact constant-primer or identifier match. High-quality paired reads were merged using COPE v1.2.5, and each unique nucleotide sequence was defined as a clonotype. Clonotypes were aligned to IMGT TRBV, TRBD and TRBJ reference segments using MiTCR v1.1. The analysis included only V-J combinations with a frequency above 0.0001, which together covered 99% to 99.2% of the repertoires. A TCS score was defined as the ratio between F50 (clonal expansion) and ExV (chaos), using BLOSUM62-based TCRdist between CDR3 peptides within each V-J. Welch's t-statistics and random forest reduced roughly 540 V-J features to about 12, which were used in a naive Bayes classifier (R e1071). No statistical method was used to set the sample size in advance, and investigators knew the group allocation. The paper describes TCR Vbeta CDR3 sequencing of some 130 peripheral blood samples, made up of fewer than 50 ophthalmopathy patients, approximately 76 hyperthyroidism patients and approximately 17 progressor patients.

This sequence uses TRBV19 and TRBJ2-2, with a tentative D call of TRBD1 or TRBD2, each matching 6 bases. The TCR was taken from a woman aged 30 to 39 with Graves disease. Donor details come from another sample of the same person, matched by shared clones. Sample: peripheral blood mononuclear cells (PBMCs), taken at new diagnosis, from a patient treated with antithyroid drugs. The bases are TGTGCCAGTATCCGTCCGGGGGCGCCCGGGGAGCTGTTTTTT. Its translation reads: CASIRPGAPGELFF. With all but the CDR3 taken from the reference TRBV19 and TRBJ2-2 genes, the full variable domain is: DGGITQSPKYLFRKEGQNVTLSCEQNLNHDAMYWYRQDPGQGLRLIYYSQIVNDFQKGDIAEGYSVSREKKESFPLTVTSAQKNPTAFYLCASIRPGAPGELFFGEGSRLTVL.